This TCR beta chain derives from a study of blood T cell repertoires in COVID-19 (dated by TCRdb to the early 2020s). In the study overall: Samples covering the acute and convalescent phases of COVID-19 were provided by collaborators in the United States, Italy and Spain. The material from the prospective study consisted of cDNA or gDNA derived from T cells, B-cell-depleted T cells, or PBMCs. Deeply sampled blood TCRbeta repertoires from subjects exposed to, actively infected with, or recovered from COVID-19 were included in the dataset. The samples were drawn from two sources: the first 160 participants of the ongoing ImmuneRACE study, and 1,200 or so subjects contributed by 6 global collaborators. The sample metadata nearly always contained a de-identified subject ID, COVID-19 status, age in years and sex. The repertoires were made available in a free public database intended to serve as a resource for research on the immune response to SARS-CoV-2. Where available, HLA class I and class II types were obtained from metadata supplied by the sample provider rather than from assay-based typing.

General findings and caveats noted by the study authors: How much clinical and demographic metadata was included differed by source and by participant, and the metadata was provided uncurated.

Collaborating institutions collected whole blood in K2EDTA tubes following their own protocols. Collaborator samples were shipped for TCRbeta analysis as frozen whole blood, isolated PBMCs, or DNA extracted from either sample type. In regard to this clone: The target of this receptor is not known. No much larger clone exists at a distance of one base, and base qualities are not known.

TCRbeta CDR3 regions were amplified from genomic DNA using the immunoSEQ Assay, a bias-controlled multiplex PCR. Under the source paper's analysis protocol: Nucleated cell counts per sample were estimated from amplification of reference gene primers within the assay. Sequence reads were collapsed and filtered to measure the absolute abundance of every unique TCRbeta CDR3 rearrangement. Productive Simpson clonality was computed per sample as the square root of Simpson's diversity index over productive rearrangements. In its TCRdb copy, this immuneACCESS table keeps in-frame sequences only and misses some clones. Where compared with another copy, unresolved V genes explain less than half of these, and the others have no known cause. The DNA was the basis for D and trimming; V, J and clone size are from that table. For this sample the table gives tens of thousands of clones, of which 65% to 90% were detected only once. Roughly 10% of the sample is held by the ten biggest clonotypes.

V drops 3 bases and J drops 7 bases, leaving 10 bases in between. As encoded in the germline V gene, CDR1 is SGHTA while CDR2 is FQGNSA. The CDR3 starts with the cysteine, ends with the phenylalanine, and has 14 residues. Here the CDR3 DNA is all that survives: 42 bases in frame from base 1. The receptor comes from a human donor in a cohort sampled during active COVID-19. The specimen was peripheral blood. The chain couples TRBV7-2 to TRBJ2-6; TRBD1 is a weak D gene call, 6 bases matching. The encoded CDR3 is CASSFGQLANVLTF. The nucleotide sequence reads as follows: TGTGCCAGCAGCTTTGGACAGTTAGCCAACGTCCTGACTTTC.